Below, 5 T cell receptor beta chains from the same sample are listed, as sequenced in a study of blood T cell repertoires in COVID-19. Sequenced by immunoSEQ multiplex PCR; TCRdb stores in-frame clones only, minus some. The sample has 200,000 to 250,000 clones, less than 90% seen once. The specimen sequenced was peripheral blood. Source of these receptors: a woman at least 80 years old with active or convalescent COVID-19.

This chain connects TRBV4-3 to TRBJ2-7, with 8 bases matching TRBD1. The CDR3 contains 15 residues. The V gene's germline CDR1 is LGHNA and CDR2 YSLEER. The V gene end was trimmed by 1 base and the J gene end by 3 bases; junction bases not matched to a gene: 5. Here the CDR3 DNA reads TGCGCCAGCAGCCAAGCGGGACAGGACCTCTACGAGCAGTACTTC. Translating it yields CASSQAGQDLYEQYF.

The rearrangement links TRBV7-9 to TRBJ1-1; D may be TRBD1 (5 bases). The CDR3 runs to 16 residues. The ends were cut back, 4 bases at V and 4 bases at J, with 19 bases in the middle. Germline V gene data show CDR1 as SEHNR and CDR2 as FQNEAQ (reference sequence). In DNA, the CDR3 is TGTGCCAGCAGCTCCCCTTTCGGGGGTGGGGTCACTGAAGCTTTCTTT. This codes for CASSSPFGGGVTEAFF. Full variable domain (missing parts from reference TRBV7-9 and TRBJ1-1): DTGVSQNPRHKITKRGQNVTFRCDPISEHNRLYWYRQTLGQGPEFLTYFQNEAQLEKSRLLSDRFSAERPKGSFSTLEIQRTEQGDSAMYLCASSSPFGGGVTEAFFGQGTRLTVV.

V and J are TRBV3-1 (or the pseudogene TRBV3-2) and TRBJ2-5, with TRBD2 matching over 14 bases. Germline lookup yields CDR1 LGHDT and CDR2 YNNKEL (reference sequence). The CDR3 spans 18 residues. The ends lost 0 bases at V and 5 bases at J; junction bases unmatched: 8. The CDR3 reads CASSQDVTSGRGSETQYF. CDR3 sequence (DNA): TGTGCCAGCAGCCAAGATGTGACTAGCGGGAGGGGAAGCGAGACCCAGTACTTC.

The chain uses TRBV28 and TRBJ1-1; tentatively, D is TRBD1 (6 bases). Germline CDR1 reads MDHEN; CDR2 reads SYDVKM. V lost 5 bases and J lost 4, with 11 bases in between. The CDR3 has 13 amino acids. The DNA of the CDR3 is TGTGCCAGCAGTAAATACAGGGCCACTGAAGCTTTCTTT. Translated: CASSKYRATEAFF.

The V and J genes are TRBV7-9 and TRBJ2-1, with 13 bases matching TRBD2. The CDR3 loop spans 17 amino acids. The V gene end was trimmed by 5 bases and the J gene end by 0 bases; junction bases not matched to a gene: 4. In germline, CDR1 is SEHNR, CDR2 FQNEAQ (reference sequence). The CDR3 region is CASSTGLAGVSYNEQFF. The CDR3 region has the DNA TGTGCCAGCAGCACCGGACTAGCGGGAGTCTCCTACAATGAGCAGTTCTTC.